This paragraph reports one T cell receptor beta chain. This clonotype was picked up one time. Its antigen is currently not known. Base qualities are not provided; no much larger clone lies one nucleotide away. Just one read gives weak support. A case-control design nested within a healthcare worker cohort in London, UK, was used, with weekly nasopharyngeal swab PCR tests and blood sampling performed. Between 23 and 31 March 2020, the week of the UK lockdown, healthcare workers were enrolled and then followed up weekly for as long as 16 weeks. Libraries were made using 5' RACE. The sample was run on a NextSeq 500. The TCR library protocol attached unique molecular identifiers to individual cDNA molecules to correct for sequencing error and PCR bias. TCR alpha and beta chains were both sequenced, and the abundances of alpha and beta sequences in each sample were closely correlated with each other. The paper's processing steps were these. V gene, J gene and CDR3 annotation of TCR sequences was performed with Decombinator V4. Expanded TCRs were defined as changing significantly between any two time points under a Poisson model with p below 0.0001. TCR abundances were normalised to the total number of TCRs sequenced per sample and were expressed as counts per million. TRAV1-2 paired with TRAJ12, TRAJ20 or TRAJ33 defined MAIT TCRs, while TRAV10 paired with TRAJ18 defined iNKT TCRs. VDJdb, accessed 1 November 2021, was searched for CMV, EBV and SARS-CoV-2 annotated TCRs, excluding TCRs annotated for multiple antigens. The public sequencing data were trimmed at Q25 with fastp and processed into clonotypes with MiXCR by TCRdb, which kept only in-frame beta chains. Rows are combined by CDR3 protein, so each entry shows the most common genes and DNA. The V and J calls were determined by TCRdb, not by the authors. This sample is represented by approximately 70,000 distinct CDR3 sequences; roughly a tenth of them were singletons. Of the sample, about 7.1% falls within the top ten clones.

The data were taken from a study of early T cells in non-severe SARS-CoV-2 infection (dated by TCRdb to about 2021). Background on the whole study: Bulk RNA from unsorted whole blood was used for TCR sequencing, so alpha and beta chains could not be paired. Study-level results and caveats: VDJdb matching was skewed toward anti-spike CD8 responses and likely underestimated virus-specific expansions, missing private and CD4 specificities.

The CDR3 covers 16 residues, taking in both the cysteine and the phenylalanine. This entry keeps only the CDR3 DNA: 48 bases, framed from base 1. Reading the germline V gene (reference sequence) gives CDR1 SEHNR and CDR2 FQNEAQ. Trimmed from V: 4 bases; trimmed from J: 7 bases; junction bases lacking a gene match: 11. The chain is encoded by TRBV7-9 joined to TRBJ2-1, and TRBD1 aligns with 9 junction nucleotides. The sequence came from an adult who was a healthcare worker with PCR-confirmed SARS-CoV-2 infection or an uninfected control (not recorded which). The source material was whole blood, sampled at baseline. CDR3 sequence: CASSSTGTGSRNEQFF. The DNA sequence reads TGTGCCAGCAGCTCCACCGGGACAGGGTCCAGGAATGAGCAGTTCTTC.